These 9 T cell receptor beta chains were all obtained from the same sample, sequenced in a study of T cell repertoires in cytomegalovirus infection. TCRdb re-derived calls from the reads in MiXCR, one entry per CDR3 protein. Counted here are 350,000 to 550,000 distinct CDR3 sequences, approximately 31% occurring once; the ten biggest clones make up around 13%. The material sequenced was PBMCs. The receptors were sampled from a human donor in good health (CMV status not recorded). Some clones in this sample may be carry-over from other donors' samples.

This clonotype was observed at least ten times. V gene TRBV7-8 combines with J gene TRBJ1-1, with D perhaps TRBD1 (6 bases). The V gene lost 7 bases and the J gene lost 5 bases, with 20 bases spanning the gap. In germline, CDR1 is SGHVS, CDR2 FQNEAQ. The CDR3 is 15 residues long. The CDR3 loop reads CASTAGQDSRTEAFF. Written as DNA, the CDR3 is TGTGCCAGCACCGCCGGGCAGGACAGTCGGACTGAAGCTTTCTTT.

The V gene is TRBV3-1, the J gene TRBJ2-4; D might be TRBD1 or TRBD2, each matching 6 bases. Looked up from germline, CDR1 is LGHDT and CDR2 is YNNKEL (reference sequence). CDR3 length: 15 amino acids. V was trimmed by 4 bases and J by 7 bases, leaving 17 bases between them. CDR3 nucleotides: TGTGCCAGCAGCCCTTCCGGTGGGGGGCGGAACATTCAGTACTTC. This sequence encodes CASSPSGGGRNIQYF.

This chain joins TRBV6-6 and TRBJ1-6, with D possibly TRBD1 on 5 matching bases. Between the trimmed V and J ends, which lost 2 bases and 4 bases, there was a span of 6 bases. CDR1 MNHNY and CDR2 SVGAGI come from the germline V gene (reference sequence). CDR3 length: 14 residues. The CDR3 loop reads CASSYDSYNSPLHF. In DNA, the CDR3 is TGTGCCAGCAGTTACGACAGTTATAATTCACCCCTCCACTTT.

The CDR3 here is CASSWGGRGNNQETQYF. The CDR3 bases are TGTGCCAGCAGCTGGGGGGGTAGGGGAAACAACCAAGAGACCCAGTACTTC. This chain links TRBV5-5 with TRBJ2-5; 7 nucleotides agree with TRBD2. This CDR3 is built from 17 residues. Germline V gene data show CDR1 as SGHKS and CDR2 as YYEKEE (reference sequence). Trimming removed 3 bases from V and 0 bases from J; junction bases left unmatched: 11.

This clonotype appeared a few times. This sequence joins TRBV14 and TRBJ1-4; no definite D call. The CDR3 runs 13 residues. Trimming took 3 bases from V and 3 from J, leaving 5 bases between them. The germline CDR1 and CDR2 sequences are SGHDN and FVKESK. CDR3 sequence reads: CASSQTPNEKLFF. DNA for the CDR3: TGTGCCAGCAGCCAGACGCCTAATGAAAAACTGTTTTTT. Full variable domain (rest looked up from reference TRBV14 and TRBJ1-4): EAGVTQFPSHSVIEKGQTVTLRCDPISGHDNLYWYRRVMGKEIKFLLHFVKESKQDESGMPNNRFLAERTGGTYSTLKVQPAELEDSGVYFCASSQTPNEKLFFGSGTQLSVL.

The chain carries TRBV2 and TRBJ1-2; unclear D gene. The CDR3 extends over 14 amino acids. The germline V gene encodes CDR1 SNHLY and CDR2 FYNNEI. Deletions cut 1 base from V and 2 bases from J, with 8 bases between. DNA of the CDR3: TGTGCCAGCAGTGAAGGGCCGATAAACTATGGCTACACCTTC. This gives the protein CASSEGPINYGYTF.

The chain couples TRBV6-6 to TRBJ1-5; D is ambiguous. The CDR3 contains 14 residues. Germline V gene sequence: CDR1 MNHNY, CDR2 SVGAGI (reference sequence). Trimming left V 5 bases short and J 0 bases short, with 8 bases between. The CDR3 sequence: CASSRHYSNQPQHF. The CDR3 DNA reads TGTGCCAGCAGTCGACACTATAGCAATCAGCCCCAGCATTTT.

Worth noting for this clonotype: The junction differs from germline at one of its ends, possibly a read error. The chain recombines TRBV7-3 with TRBJ2-1; no clear D gene. The germline CDR1 and CDR2 sequences are SGHTA and FQGTGA. This CDR3 region has 15 residues. The CDR3 DNA sequence: TGTGTCAGCAGCTCCTACCCGGTAATTCCCAATGAGCAGTTCTTC. Encoded protein: CVSSSYPVIPNEQFF.

Of note for this clonotype: Compared with germline, one end of the junction differs, possibly owing to a read error. J is TRBJ1-5 and V is TRBV11-2; 7 positions agree with TRBD1. Germline V gene data show CDR1 as SGHAT and CDR2 as FQNNGV. This CDR3 has 15 amino acids. CDR3 sequence (DNA): TGTGCCAGCAGCTTAAACAGGGGTGGCAATCAGTCCCAGCATTTT. This translates into CASSLNRGGNQSQHF. Filled out from reference TRBV11-2 and TRBJ1-5, the complete variable domain reads EAGVAQSPRYKIIEKRQSVAFWCNPISGHATLYWYQQILGQGPKLLIQFQNNGVVDDSQLPKDRFSAERLKGVDSTLKIQPAKLEDSAVYLCASSLNRGGNQSQHFGDGTRLSIL.